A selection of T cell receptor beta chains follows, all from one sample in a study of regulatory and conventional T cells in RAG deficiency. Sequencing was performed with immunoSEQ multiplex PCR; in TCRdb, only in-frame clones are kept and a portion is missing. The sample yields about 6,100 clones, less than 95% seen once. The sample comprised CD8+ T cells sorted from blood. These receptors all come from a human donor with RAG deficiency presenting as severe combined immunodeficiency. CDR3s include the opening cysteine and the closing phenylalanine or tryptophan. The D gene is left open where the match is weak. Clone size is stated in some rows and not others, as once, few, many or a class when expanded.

CASSLYRGQETQYF TGTGCCAGCAGTTTATACAGGGGACAAGAGACCCAGTACTTC . TRBJ2-5 TRBV27 TRBD1
CASSDSAYEQYF TGTGCCAGCAGTGACTCTGCCTACGAGCAGTACTTC few TRBJ2-7 TRBV27 .
CASSFWGPGYEQYF TGTGCCAGCAGCTTTTGGGGTCCGGGCTACGAGCAGTACTTC . TRBJ2-7 TRBV7-9 .
CASSPRTGWTDTQYF TGCGCCAGCAGCCCTAGGACAGGTTGGACAGATACGCAGTATTTT . TRBJ2-3 TRBV4-3 TRBD1
CASSLWDRGKYEQYF TGTGCCAGCAGCTTATGGGACAGGGGGAAGTACGAGCAGTACTTC few TRBJ2-7 TRBV7-9 TRBD1
CASSLGFRRSNEQFF TGTGCCAGCAGTTTGGGTTTCCGTCGGTCCAATGAGCAGTTCTTC once TRBJ2-1 TRBV27 .
CASSVGAGAVLGNYGYTF TGTGCCAGCAGCGTAGGGGCAGGGGCCGTGTTAGGTAACTATGGCTACACCTTC . TRBJ1-2 TRBV9 .
CASSLQPSYNEQFF TGTGCCAGCAGTTTACAACCCTCCTACAATGAGCAGTTCTTC . TRBJ2-1 TRBV27 .
CASSPDGGVEQFF TGTGCCAGCAGTCCCGACGGGGGCGTTGAGCAGTTCTTC . TRBJ2-1 TRBV7-2 .
CASSSGLKTYEQYF TGTGCCAGCAGTTCGGGACTCAAAACCTACGAGCAGTACTTC . TRBJ2-7 TRBV27 .
CASSQDSGITGELFF TGCGCCAGCAGCCAAGATTCAGGGATCACCGGGGAGCTGTTTTTT . TRBJ2-2 TRBV4-3 .
CASSHGTFSTDTQYF TGTGCCAGCAGCCACGGGACATTTAGCACAGATACGCAGTATTTT . TRBJ2-3 TRBV11-2 .
CSPIRRTGEGNEQFF TGCAGCCCCATTCGTAGGACAGGGGAAGGCAATGAGCAGTTCTTC . TRBJ2-1 TRBV29-1 TRBD1
CASSWGSTDTQYF TGTGCCAGCTCCTGGGGGAGCACAGATACGCAGTATTTT . TRBJ2-3 TRBV27 .
CASSAEREVPYEQYF TGCGCCAGCAGCGCAGAACGGGAGGTCCCCTACGAGCAGTACTTC . TRBJ2-7 TRBV4-3 TRBD2
CASSQFVGTPATQYF TGTGCCAGCAGCCAATTTGTAGGGACGCCGGCGACCCAGTACTTC . TRBJ2-5 TRBV14 .
CASSLLGAGANVLTF TGCGCCAGCAGCTTGTTGGGGGCTGGGGCCAACGTCCTGACTTTC . TRBJ2-6 TRBV5-1 .
CASSFGTGGPDTQYF TGTGCCAGCAGTTTCGGGACAGGGGGCCCAGATACGCAGTATTTT . TRBJ2-3 TRBV27 TRBD1
CASSLAGSYEQYF TGTGCCAGCAGTTTAGCGGGGTCCTACGAGCAGTACTTC . TRBJ2-7 TRBV27 .
CASSLTGYEQYF TGTGCCAGCAGCTTGACAGGCTACGAGCAGTACTTC . TRBJ2-7 TRBV7-8 .
CASSVDGTDDKNIQYF TGTGCCAGCAGCGTAGATGGGACGGATGACAAAAACATTCAGTACTTC . TRBJ2-4 TRBV9 .
CASSPRTVLRGPEAFF TGTGCCAGCAGCCCCAGGACTGTTCTGAGGGGCCCTGAAGCTTTCTTT . TRBJ1-1 TRBV9 .
CASSATGGTEAFF TGTGCCAGCAGCGCGACAGGGGGCACTGAAGCTTTCTTT once TRBJ1-1 TRBV9 TRBD1
CASNPTGFNQPQHF TGTGCCAGCAACCCGACAGGGTTCAATCAGCCCCAGCATTTT . TRBJ1-5 TRBV28 TRBD1
CASSVKRDGSDYEQYF TGTGCCAGCAGCGTTAAACGGGACGGGTCTGACTACGAGCAGTACTTC . TRBJ2-7 TRBV9 .
CASSIGDRLSYEQYF TGTGCCAGTAGTATAGGGGACAGGCTCTCCTACGAGCAGTACTTC . TRBJ2-7 TRBV19 TRBD1
CASSGSQGFADTQYF TGTGCCAGCAGCGGATCACAGGGGTTCGCAGATACGCAGTATTTT . TRBJ2-3 TRBV9 TRBD1
CASSHPYNEQFF TGTGCCAGCAGTCACCCCTACAATGAGCAGTTCTTC . TRBJ2-1 TRBV27 .
CASSVRTNNEQFF TGTGCCAGCAGCGTGCGGACTAACAATGAGCAGTTCTTC . TRBJ2-1 TRBV9 .
CAISEFSTDTQYF TGTGCCATCAGTGAGTTCAGCACAGATACGCAGTATTTT . TRBJ2-3 TRBV10-3 .
CASSLGYEQYF TGTGCCAGCAGTTTAGGGTACGAGCAGTACTTC . TRBJ2-7 TRBV27 .
CASSFLPANEKLFF TGTGCCAGCAGTTTCTTGCCGGCTAATGAAAAACTGTTTTTT . TRBJ1-4 TRBV27 .
CASSLVGAEEKLFF TGTGCCAGCAGCTTAGTGGGGGCGGAGGAAAAACTGTTTTTT . TRBJ1-4 TRBV7-9 .
CASSGRGPDTEAFF TGTGCCAGCAGTGGGCGGGGGCCCGACACTGAAGCTTTCTTT . TRBJ1-1 TRBV25-1 .
CASSDGRGPHETQYF TGCGCCAGCAGTGACGGCAGGGGGCCCCACGAGACCCAGTACTTC . TRBJ2-5 TRBV10-1 TRBD1
CASSADGADTQYF TGTGCCAGCAGTGCGGACGGAGCAGATACGCAGTATTTT once TRBJ2-3 TRBV27 .
CASSQAGTSGRVHEQYF TGTGCCAGCAGCCAAGCCGGGACTAGCGGGAGGGTCCACGAGCAGTACTTC . TRBJ2-7 TRBV4-2 TRBD2
CASRGAWQETQYF TGTGCCAGCAGGGGGGCATGGCAAGAGACCCAGTACTTC . TRBJ2-5 TRBV25-1 .
CASSWDRVGDTEAFF TGTGCCAGCAGTTGGGACAGGGTGGGGGACACTGAAGCTTTCTTT . TRBJ1-1 TRBV27 TRBD1
CASSVTGANVLTF TGTGCCAGCAGCGTAACTGGGGCCAACGTCCTGACTTTC . TRBJ2-6 TRBV9 .
CAWSRDRGDEQFF TGTGCCTGGAGCCGGGACAGGGGTGATGAGCAGTTCTTC . TRBJ2-1 TRBV30 TRBD1
CASSLGGSGYEQYF TGTGCCAGCAGCCTTGGAGGGAGCGGATACGAGCAGTACTTC . TRBJ2-7 TRBV5-6 .
CASSQDTYQETQYF TGCGCCAGCAGCCAAGATACGTACCAAGAGACCCAGTACTTC . TRBJ2-5 TRBV4-3 .
CSVSSISSYEQYF TGCAGCGTTAGTTCAATTAGCAGCTACGAGCAGTACTTC once TRBJ2-7 TRBV29-1 .
CASGEGIKTQYF TGTGCCAGCGGAGAGGGGATAAAGACCCAGTACTTC . TRBJ2-5 TRBV4-2 .
CASSASYEQYF TGTGCCAGCAGCGCCAGCTACGAGCAGTACTTC . TRBJ2-7 TRBV7-9 .
CATGDDANTGELFF TGTGCCACCGGGGATGACGCGAACACCGGGGAGCTGTTTTTT . TRBJ2-2 TRBV27 .
CSARETYEQYF TGCAGTGCTAGAGAAACCTACGAGCAGTACTTC . TRBJ2-7 TRBV20-1 .
CASSLMADTQYF TGTGCCAGCAGCTTAATGGCAGATACGCAGTATTTT . TRBJ2-3 TRBV7-9 .
CASSLRGYNEQFF TGTGCCAGCAGTCTTCGGGGGTACAATGAGCAGTTCTTC few TRBJ2-1 TRBV27 .
CASRGEMETQYF TGTGCCAGCAGGGGGGAAATGGAGACCCAGTACTTC . TRBJ2-5 TRBV9 .
CASSPPDRPLYEQYF TGTGCCAGCAGCCCCCCTGACAGGCCCCTCTACGAGCAGTACTTC . TRBJ2-7 TRBV9 .
CASSVGTGGTGELFF TGTGCCAGCAGCGTAGGGACAGGGGGCACCGGGGAGCTGTTTTTT . TRBJ2-2 TRBV9 TRBD1
CASSHRALSTDTQYF TGTGCCAGCAGTCACAGGGCTTTAAGCACAGATACGCAGTATTTT . TRBJ2-3 TRBV28 .
CASSIGENTGELFF TGTGCCAGTAGTATAGGAGAGAACACCGGGGAGCTGTTTTTT few TRBJ2-2 TRBV19 .
CASSYVSSGANVLTF TGTGCCAGCAGTTATGTCAGCTCTGGGGCCAACGTCCTGACTTTC . TRBJ2-6 TRBV5-6 .
CASSSWDRGSNTGELFF TGTGCCAGTAGTAGCTGGGACAGGGGATCGAACACCGGGGAGCTGTTTTTT once TRBJ2-2 TRBV19 TRBD1